This TCR beta chain appears in the sequencing data of a study of shared clonotypes between healthy human individuals (TCRdb year 2020). For the study in its entirety: The cohort included three men and a couple of women between 18 and 49 years of age. For each donor, three plates each were used for CD4 naive and CD4 memory, two plates were used for CD8 naive, and one plate was used for CD8 memory. To estimate repertoire size and how much clonotypes are shared between individuals, the study performed deep sequencing of blood TCR repertoires from five healthy adults. Different laboratories and diverse techniques were used to prepare libraries and sequence TCR repertoires, to increase sequencing depth and limit assay-specific biases. Between about 0.8 and 8.9 billion PBMCs per donor were obtained by leukapheresis. Points the paper makes about the study in general: Sharing across a few donors was observed for around 5% of naive CD4, about 3.2% of naive CD8, roughly 2.3% of memory CD4, and about 0.4% of memory CD8 clonotypes. Naive subsets generally had larger estimated clonotype richness than memory subsets. Higher generation probabilities were observed for clonotypes shared by all four sorted-subset donors than for non-shared clonotypes. Sampling was limited to blood, and TCR repertoires in tissue likely differ from TCR repertoires in blood. Because the study included only a small number of donors, the genetic and exposure-history diversity represented was limited. Even with the large sequencing depth, rarefaction of the sorted-subset datasets indicated that sequencing was incomplete. Pairwise subsampling indicated that sequencing depth was expected to affect the degree of clonotype sharing among donors.

At the junction V is shortened by 5 bases and J by 2 bases, with 12 bases in between. The germline V gene encodes CDR1 SGHTA and CDR2 FQGNSA. The CDR3 goes from the cysteine to the phenylalanine over 14 residues. Only CDR3 DNA remains: 42 bases, in frame from the first base. This clone has just a few counts. Its target antigen remains unknown. No much larger clonotype is one base removed from it; base qualities were not supplied. The donors were healthy, HIV-negative adults who had no recently reported acute infections or vaccinations. Only Caucasian adults living in Nashville, Tennessee, USA were represented among the donors. CD4+ T cells were enriched through magnetic negative selection, after which naive cells were positively selected on CD45RA and the remaining negative fraction served as the memory subset. Blood was obtained by leukapheresis, after which PBMCs were separated by Ficoll-Histopaque density gradient centrifugation and cryopreserved in liquid nitrogen vapor phase. Analytical flow cytometry was used to check the purity and quantity of every magnetically sorted T cell population. Genomic DNA was isolated from every sorted fraction and measured by UV absorbance on a Nanodrop 2000c.

Using the deep immunoSEQ assay, TCR CDR3 regions were amplified from genomic DNA by multiplex PCR. Genomic DNA extracted from each cell subset was distributed evenly over all wells of several immunoSEQ 96-well plates, and each plate served as one replicate. For sorted subsets, each replicate PCR was loaded with 200 ng genomic DNA, equivalent to some 27,000 T cell genomes. Purified libraries were measured with a Qubit 3.0 fluorometer, size-checked on a Bioanalyzer 2100, and measured again with the KAPA Library Quantification kit. Each immunoSEQ 96-well plate was sequenced on its own single-read 150-cycle Illumina NextSeq 550 flow cell. The original methods were these. Because the immunoSEQ output held only junctional sequences and lacked quality scores, the filtering could not match the filtering applied to full-length reads. To assign V/J genes and CDR3, sequences were annotated using PyIR, a Python wrapper for IgBLAST v1.9, with IMGT germline references. Reads were filtered out if the reads had weak V/J assignments (E-value above 1e-6), no CDR3, stop codons, out-of-frame junctions, or ambiguous translated residues. A V3J clonotype was defined by an identical inferred V gene, J gene, and CDR3 amino acid sequence. To compute the percentage overlap between repertoires, the number of shared unique clonotypes was divided by the size of the smaller repertoire. Richness of each repertoire was evaluated using RTK rarefaction, the Chao1 estimator, and Recon v2.1 estimates of unobserved clonotypes. For all TCRbeta clonotypes obtained by the gDNA method from a few donors, generation probabilities were computed with OLGA. This immuneACCESS table, as held by TCRdb, lists in-frame sequences with V and J called but not all clones. Of the missing ones, under half trace to an unresolved V gene in checked studies; the others have no known cause. V and J calls and clone size are given by that table; D and trimming were obtained from the DNA. Here the sample has some 680,000 clones; 55% to 85% occur a single time. Of the sample, 1.5% to 2% falls within the top ten clones.

This receptor was identified in a woman between 25 and 40 years old in good health. Sequencing was carried out using memory CD4+ T cells sorted from blood. The cell subset or site label on this specimen signifies: CD45RA-negative fraction. The sequence links TRBV7-2 to TRBJ1-2; the D gene is perhaps TRBD1, on 5 matching bases. This receptor carries the CDR3 CASSATTENYGYTF. The DNA sequence reads TGTGCCAGCAGCGCCACGACAGAGAACTATGGCTACACCTTC. Extended through the reference TRBV7-2 and TRBJ1-2 proteins, this CDR3 yields the full variable domain: GAGVSQSPSNKVTEKGKDVELRCDPISGHTALYWYRQSLGQGLEFLIYFQGNSAPDKSGLPSDRFSAERTGGSVSTLTIQRTQQEDSAVYLCASSATTENYGYTFGSGTRLTVV.